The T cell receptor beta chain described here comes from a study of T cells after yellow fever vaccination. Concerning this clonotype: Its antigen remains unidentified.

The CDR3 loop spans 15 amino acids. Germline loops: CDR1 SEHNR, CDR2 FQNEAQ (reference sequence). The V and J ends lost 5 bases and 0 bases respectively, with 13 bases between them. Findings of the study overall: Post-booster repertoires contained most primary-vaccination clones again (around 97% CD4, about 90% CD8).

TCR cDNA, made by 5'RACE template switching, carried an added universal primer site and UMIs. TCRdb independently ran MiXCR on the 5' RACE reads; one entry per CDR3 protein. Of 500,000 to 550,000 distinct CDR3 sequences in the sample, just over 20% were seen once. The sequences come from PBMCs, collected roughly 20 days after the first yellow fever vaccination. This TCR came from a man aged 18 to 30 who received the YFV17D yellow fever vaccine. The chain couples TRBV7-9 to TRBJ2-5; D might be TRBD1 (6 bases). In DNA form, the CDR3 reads TGTGCCAGCAGCCCAGGGGCGGGTTACCAAGAGACCCAGTACTTC. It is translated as CASSPGAGYQETQYF.